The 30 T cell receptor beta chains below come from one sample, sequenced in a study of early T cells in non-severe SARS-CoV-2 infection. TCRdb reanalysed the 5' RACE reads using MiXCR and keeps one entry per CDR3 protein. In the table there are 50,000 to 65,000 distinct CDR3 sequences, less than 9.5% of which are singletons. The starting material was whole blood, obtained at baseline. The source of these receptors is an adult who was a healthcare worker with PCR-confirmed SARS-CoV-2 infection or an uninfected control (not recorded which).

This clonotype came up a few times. The CDR3 DNA follows: TGTGCCAGCTCACCAGACACAGGGGTTGAAGCTTTCTTT. Its translation is CASSPDTGVEAFF. The chain has TRBV18 and TRBJ1-1; 7 bases match TRBD1. Trimming removed 2 bases from V and 7 bases from J; junction bases left unmatched: 4. This CDR3 is 13 amino acids long. Germline CDR1 KGHSH, CDR2 LQKENI.

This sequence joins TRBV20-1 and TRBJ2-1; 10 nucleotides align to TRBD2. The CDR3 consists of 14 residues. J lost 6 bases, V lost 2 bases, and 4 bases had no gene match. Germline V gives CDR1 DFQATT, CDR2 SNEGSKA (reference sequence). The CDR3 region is CSARNLAGVNEQFF. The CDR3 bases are TGCAGTGCTAGAAACCTAGCGGGAGTCAATGAGCAGTTCTTC.

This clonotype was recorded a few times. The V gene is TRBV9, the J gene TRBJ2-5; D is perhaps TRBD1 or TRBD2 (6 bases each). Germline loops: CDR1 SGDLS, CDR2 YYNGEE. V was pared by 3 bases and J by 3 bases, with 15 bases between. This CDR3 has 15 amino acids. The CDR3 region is CASSANPEGEETQYF. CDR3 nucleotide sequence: TGTGCCAGCAGCGCGAACCCGGAGGGGGAAGAGACCCAGTACTTC.

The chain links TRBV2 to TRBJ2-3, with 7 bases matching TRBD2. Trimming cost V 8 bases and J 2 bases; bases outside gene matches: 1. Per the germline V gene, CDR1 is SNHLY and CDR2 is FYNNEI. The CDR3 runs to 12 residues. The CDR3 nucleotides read TGTGCCAGCGGGGGGGACACAGATACGCAGTATTTT. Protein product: CASGGDTDTQYF.

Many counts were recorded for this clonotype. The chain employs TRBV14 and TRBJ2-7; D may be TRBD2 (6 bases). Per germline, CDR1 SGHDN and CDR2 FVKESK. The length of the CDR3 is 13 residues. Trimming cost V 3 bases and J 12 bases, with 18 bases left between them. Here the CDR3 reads CASSQAGTRFPYF. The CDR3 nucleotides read TGTGCCAGCAGCCAGGCCGGGACTCGTTTCCCGTACTTC.

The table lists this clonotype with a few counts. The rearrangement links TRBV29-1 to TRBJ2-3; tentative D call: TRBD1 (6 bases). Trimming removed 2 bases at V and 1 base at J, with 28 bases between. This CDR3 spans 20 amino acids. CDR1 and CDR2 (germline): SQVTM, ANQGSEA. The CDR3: CSVESQGRRDGEERTDTQYF. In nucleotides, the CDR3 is TGCAGCGTTGAATCTCAGGGGCGGCGAGACGGAGAGGAACGCACAGATACGCAGTATTTT.

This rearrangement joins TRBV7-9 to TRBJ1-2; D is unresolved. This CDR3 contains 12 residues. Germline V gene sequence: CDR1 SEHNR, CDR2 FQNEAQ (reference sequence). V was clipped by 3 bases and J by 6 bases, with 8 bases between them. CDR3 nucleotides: TGTGCCAGCAGCTTGGCCAGCAATGGCTACACCTTC. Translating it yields CASSLASNGYTF.

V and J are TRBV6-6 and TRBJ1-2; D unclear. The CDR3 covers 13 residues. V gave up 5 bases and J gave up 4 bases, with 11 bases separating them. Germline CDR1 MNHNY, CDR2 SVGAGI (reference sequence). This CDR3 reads CASSLASPYGYTF. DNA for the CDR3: TGTGCCAGCAGTCTCGCCAGTCCCTATGGCTACACCTTC.

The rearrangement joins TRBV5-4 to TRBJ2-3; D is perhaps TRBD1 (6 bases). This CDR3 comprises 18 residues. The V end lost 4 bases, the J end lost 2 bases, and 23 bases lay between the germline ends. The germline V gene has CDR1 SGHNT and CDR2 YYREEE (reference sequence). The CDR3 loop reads CASSGMGDNLVPTDTQYF. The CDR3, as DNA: TGTGCCAGCAGCGGGATGGGGGACAATCTAGTACCCACAGATACGCAGTATTTT.

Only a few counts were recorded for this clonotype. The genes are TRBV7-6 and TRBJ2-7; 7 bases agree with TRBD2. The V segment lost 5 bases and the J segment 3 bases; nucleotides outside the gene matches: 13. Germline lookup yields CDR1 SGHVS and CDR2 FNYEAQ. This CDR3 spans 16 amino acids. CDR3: CASSPTTASGDYEQYF. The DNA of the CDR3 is TGTGCCAGCAGCCCTACGACGGCTAGCGGAGACTACGAGCAGTACTTC.

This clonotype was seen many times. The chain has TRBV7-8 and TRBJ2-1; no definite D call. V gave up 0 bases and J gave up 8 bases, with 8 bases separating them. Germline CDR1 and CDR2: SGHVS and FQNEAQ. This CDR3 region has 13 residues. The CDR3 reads CASSLAADDEQFF. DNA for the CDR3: TGTGCCAGCAGCTTAGCGGCGGACGATGAGCAGTTCTTC.

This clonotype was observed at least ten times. As DNA, the CDR3 is TGTGCCAGCAGCTCTTCTTCGGGGAGAAATGGCTACACCTTC. Protein sequence: CASSSSSGRNGYTF. V usage is TRBV7-9 and J usage is TRBJ1-2; the D is unclear. Germline V gene sequence: CDR1 SEHNR, CDR2 FQNEAQ (reference sequence). V lost 4 bases and J 6 bases, leaving 15 bases between the germline ends. The CDR3 consists of 14 residues.

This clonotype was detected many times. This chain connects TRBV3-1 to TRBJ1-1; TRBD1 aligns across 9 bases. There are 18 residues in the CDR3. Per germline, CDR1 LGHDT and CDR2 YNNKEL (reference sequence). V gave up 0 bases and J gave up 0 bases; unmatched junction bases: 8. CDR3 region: CASSQDSGTGRMNTEAFF. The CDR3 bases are TGTGCCAGCAGCCAAGATTCGGGGACAGGGAGAATGAACACTGAAGCTTTCTTT.

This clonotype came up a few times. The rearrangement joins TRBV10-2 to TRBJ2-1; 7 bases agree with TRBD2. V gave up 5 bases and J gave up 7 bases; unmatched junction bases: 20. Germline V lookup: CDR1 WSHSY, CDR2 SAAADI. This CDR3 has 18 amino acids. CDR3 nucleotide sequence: TGCGCCAGCAGTCCCGACAGTCGCTGGGGAGGGCAGAGGAATGAGCAGTTCTTC. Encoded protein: CASSPDSRWGGQRNEQFF.

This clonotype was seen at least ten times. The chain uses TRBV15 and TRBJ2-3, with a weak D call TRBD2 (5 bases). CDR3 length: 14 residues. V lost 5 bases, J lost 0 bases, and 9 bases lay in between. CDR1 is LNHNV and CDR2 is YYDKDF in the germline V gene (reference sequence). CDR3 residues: CATSRRGSTDTQYF. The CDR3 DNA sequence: TGTGCCACCAGCCGGCGCGGGAGCACAGATACGCAGTATTTT.

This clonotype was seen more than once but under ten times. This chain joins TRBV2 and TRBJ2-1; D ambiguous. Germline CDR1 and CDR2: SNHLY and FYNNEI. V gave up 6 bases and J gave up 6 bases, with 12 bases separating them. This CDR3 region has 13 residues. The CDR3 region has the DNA TGTGCCAGCAGCCGGCCCCTTGGCAATGAGCAGTTCTTC. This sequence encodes CASSRPLGNEQFF. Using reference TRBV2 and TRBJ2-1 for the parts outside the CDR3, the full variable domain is EPEVTQTPSHQVTQMGQEVILRCVPISNHLYFYWYRQILGQKVEFLVSFYNNEISEKSEIFDDQFSVERPDGSNFTLKIRSTKLEDSAMYFCASSRPLGNEQFFGPGTRLTVL.

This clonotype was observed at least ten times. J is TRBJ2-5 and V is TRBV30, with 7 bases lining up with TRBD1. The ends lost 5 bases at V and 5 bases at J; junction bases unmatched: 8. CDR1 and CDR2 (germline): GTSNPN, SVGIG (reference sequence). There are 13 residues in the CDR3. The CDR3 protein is CAWQKTGFETQYF. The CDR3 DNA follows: TGTGCCTGGCAAAAGACAGGGTTTGAGACCCAGTACTTC.

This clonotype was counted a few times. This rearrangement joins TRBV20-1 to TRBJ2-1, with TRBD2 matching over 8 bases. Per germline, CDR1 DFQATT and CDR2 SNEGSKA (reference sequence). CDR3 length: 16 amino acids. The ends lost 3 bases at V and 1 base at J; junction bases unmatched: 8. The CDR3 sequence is CSASVSAGGSYNEQFF. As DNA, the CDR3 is TGCAGTGCTAGTGTATCTGCGGGAGGTTCCTACAATGAGCAGTTCTTC.

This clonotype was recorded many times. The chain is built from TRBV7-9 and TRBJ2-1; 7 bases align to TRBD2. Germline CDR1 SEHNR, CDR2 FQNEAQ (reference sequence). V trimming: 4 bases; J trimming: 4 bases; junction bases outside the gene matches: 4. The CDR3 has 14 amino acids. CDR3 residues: CASSSPGRYNEQFF. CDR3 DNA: TGTGCCAGCAGCTCCCCCGGGAGGTACAATGAGCAGTTCTTC.

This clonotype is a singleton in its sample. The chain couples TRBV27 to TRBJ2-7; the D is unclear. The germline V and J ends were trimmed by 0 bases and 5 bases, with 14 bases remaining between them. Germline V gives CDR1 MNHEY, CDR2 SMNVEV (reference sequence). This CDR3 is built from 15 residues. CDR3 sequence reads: CASSLSFPESHEQYF. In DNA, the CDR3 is TGTGCCAGCAGTTTATCCTTTCCGGAGTCTCACGAGCAGTACTTC.

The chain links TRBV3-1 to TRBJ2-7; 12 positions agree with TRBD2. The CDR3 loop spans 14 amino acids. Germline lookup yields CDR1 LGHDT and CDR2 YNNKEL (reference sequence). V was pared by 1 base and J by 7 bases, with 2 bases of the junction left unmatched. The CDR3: CASSQATSGREQYF. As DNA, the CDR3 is TGTGCCAGCAGCCAAGCGACTAGCGGGAGAGAGCAGTACTTC.

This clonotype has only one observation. The CDR3 DNA sequence: TGTGTCAGTAGTTTAGGGCAAACTGGGAACTACGAGCAGTACTTC. Protein: CVSSLGQTGNYEQYF. This rearrangement joins TRBV27 to TRBJ2-7; D not certain. The CDR3 has 15 amino acids. Germline CDR1 MNHEY, CDR2 SMNVEV (reference sequence).

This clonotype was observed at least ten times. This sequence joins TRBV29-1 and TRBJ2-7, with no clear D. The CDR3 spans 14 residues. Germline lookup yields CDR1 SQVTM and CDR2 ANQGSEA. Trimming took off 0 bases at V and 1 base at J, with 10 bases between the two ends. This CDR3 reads CSVEDFDGSYEQYF. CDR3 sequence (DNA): TGCAGCGTTGAAGACTTCGACGGTTCCTACGAGCAGTACTTC.

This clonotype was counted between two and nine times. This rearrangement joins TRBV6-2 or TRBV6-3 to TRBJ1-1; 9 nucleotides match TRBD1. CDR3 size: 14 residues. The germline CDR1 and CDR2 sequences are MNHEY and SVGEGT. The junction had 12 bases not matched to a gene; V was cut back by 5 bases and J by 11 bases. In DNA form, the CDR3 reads TGTGCCAGCAGTCCTACTGGGACAGGGAAATGGGCTTTCTTT. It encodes CASSPTGTGKWAFF.

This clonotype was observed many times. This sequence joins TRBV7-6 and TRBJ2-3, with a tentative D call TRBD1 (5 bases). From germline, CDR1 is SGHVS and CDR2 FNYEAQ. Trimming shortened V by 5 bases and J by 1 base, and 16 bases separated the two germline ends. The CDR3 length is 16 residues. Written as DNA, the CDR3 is TGTGCCAGCAGCCTGGGTTCAGGGATGGGCACAGATACGCAGTATTTT. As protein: CASSLGSGMGTDTQYF.

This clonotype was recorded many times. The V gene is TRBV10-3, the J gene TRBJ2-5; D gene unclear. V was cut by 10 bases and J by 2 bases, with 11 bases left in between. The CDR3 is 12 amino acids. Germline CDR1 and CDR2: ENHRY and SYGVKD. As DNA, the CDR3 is TGTGCCACCCGGACGGAGCAAGAGACCCAGTACTTC. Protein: CATRTEQETQYF.

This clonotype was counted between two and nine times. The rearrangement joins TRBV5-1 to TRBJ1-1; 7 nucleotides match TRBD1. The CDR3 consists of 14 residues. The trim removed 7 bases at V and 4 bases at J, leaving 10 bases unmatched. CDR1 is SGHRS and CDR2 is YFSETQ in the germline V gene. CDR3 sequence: CASVSLRGSTEAFF. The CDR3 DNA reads TGCGCCAGCGTATCTCTCAGGGGGAGCACTGAAGCTTTCTTT. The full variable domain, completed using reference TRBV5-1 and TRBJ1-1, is KAGVTQTPRYLIKTRGQQVTLSCSPISGHRSVSWYQQTPGQGLQFLFEYFSETQRNKGNFPGRFSGRQFSNSRSEMNVSTLELGDSALYLCASVSLRGSTEAFFGQGTRLTVV.

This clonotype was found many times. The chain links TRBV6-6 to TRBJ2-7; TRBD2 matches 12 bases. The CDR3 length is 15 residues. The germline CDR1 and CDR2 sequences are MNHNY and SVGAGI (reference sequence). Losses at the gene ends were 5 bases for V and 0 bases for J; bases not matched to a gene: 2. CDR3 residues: CASSGLAGSSYEQYF. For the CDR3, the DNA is TGTGCCAGCAGTGGACTAGCGGGGAGCTCCTACGAGCAGTACTTC.

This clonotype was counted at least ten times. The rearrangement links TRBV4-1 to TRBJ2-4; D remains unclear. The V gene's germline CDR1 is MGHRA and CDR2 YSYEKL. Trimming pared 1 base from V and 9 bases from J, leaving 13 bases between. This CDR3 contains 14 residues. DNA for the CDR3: TGCGCCAGCAGCCAAGCGTCGGCGGTCGGCATTCAGTACTTC. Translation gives CASSQASAVGIQYF.

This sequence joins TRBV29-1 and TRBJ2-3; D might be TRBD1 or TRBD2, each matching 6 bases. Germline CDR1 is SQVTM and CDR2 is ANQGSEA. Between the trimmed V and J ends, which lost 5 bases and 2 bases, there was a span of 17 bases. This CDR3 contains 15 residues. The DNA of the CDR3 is TGCAGCGTTCTCTTCGGGGGCCCTTTCACAGATACGCAGTATTTT. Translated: CSVLFGGPFTDTQYF.